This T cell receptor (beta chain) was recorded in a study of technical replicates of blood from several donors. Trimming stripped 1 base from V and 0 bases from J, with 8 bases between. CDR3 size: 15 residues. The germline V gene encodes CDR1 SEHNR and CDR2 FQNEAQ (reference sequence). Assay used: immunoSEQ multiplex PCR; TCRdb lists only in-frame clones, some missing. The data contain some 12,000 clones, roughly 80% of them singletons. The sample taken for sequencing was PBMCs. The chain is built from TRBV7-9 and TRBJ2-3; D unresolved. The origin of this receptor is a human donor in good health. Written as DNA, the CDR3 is TGTGCCAGCAGCTTAGGAGGAGTTAGCACAGATACGCAGTATTTT. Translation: CASSLGGVSTDTQYF.